Each of the 15 T cell receptor beta chains below was sequenced from the same sample in a study of blood T cell repertoires in COVID-19. TCRdb keeps only in-frame clones here, not all; method: immunoSEQ multiplex PCR. The sample has tens of thousands of clones; around 80% are singletons. Sequencing used peripheral blood. The receptors shown here come from a human donor in a cohort sampled during active COVID-19.

V and J are TRBV4-2 and TRBJ2-7, with D possibly TRBD2 on 6 matching bases. Per germline, CDR1 LGHNA and CDR2 YNFKEQ. The CDR3 consists of 12 residues. The V gene lost 3 bases and the J gene lost 3 bases, with 6 bases spanning the gap. This CDR3 reads CASSQGGYEQYF. As DNA, the CDR3 is TGTGCCAGCAGCCAGGGAGGCTACGAGCAGTACTTC.

The chain joins TRBV30 to TRBJ1-3; D gene uncertain. CDR3 length: 13 amino acids. Germline assignment: CDR1 GTSNPN and CDR2 SVGIG (reference sequence). V lost 5 bases and J 3 bases, leaving 11 bases between the germline ends. The DNA of the CDR3 is TGTGCCTGGTACTTATCGTATGGAAACACCATATATTTT. Translation: CAWYLSYGNTIYF.

The chain joins TRBV11-2 to TRBJ2-3; no reliable D call. The V end was cut by 5 bases, the J end by 0 bases, with 6 bases between. Germline CDR1 reads SGHAT; CDR2 reads FQNNGV. The CDR3 runs to 13 residues. CDR3 bases: TGTGCCAGCAGCCTCCAGAGCACAGATACGCAGTATTTT. Amino acid sequence: CASSLQSTDTQYF.

The gene calls are TRBV6-5 and TRBJ2-3, with D tentatively TRBD2 (6 bases). The CDR3 consists of 14 residues. The germline gives CDR1 MNHEY, CDR2 SVGAGI. With 5 bases removed from V and 5 bases from J, the gap between germline ends came to 14 bases. The CDR3 loop reads CASSRGEGGDTQYF. Here the CDR3 DNA reads TGTGCCAGCAGTCGGGGTGAGGGAGGAGATACGCAGTATTTT.

The chain recombines TRBV2 with TRBJ2-1; 7 bases align to TRBD2. The CDR3 extends over 16 amino acids. From germline, CDR1 is SNHLY and CDR2 FYNNEI. Trimming took 6 bases from V and 2 from J; bases not matched to a gene: 10. Here the CDR3 DNA reads TGTGCCAGCAGCCACTTGCGGGAGATCACCTACAATGAGCAGTTCTTC. It translates to CASSHLREITYNEQFF.

The chain has TRBV7-8 and TRBJ2-7; TRBD1 agrees at 10 bases. This CDR3 spans 15 amino acids. CDR1 is SGHVS and CDR2 is FQNEAQ in the germline V gene. The junction had 10 bases not matched to a gene; V was cut back by 4 bases and J by 7 bases. The CDR3 nucleotides are TGTGCCAGCAGCTGGGCGACAGGGGGCGTGGGGGAGCAGTACTTC. Its protein is CASSWATGGVGEQYF. Full variable domain (remainder filled in from reference TRBV7-8 and TRBJ2-7): GAGVSQSPRYKVAKRGQDVALRCDPISGHVSLFWYQQALGQGPEFLTYFQNEAQLDKSGLPSDRFFAERPEGSVSTLKIQRTQQEDSAVYLCASSWATGGVGEQYFGPGTRLTVT.

The chain couples TRBV6-5 to TRBJ1-2; no reliable D call. Germline-derived CDR1 and CDR2 are MNHEY and SVGAGI. This CDR3 comprises 13 residues. Trimming cost V 2 bases and J 9 bases, with 13 bases left between them. The DNA of the CDR3 is TGTGCCAGCAGTTACGGTAGAGTAGAGAGCTACACCTTC. Its translation is CASSYGRVESYTF.

This clone was counted only a few times. V gene TRBV20-1 combines with J gene TRBJ2-7, with D uncertain. Trimming took off 6 bases at V and 7 bases at J, with 10 bases between the two ends. Germline values: CDR1 DFQATT, CDR2 SNEGSKA (reference sequence). The CDR3 loop spans 10 amino acids. The CDR3 DNA is TGCAGTGCGGCCCTGAGGGAGCAGTACTTC. Encoded protein: CSAALREQYF.

The chain joins TRBV11-3 to TRBJ2-7, with a weak D call TRBD1 (5 bases). Trimming stripped 3 bases from V and 3 bases from J, with 9 bases between. Germline lookup yields CDR1 SGHNT and CDR2 YENEEA. This CDR3 comprises 13 residues. The CDR3 sequence is CASSLATGYEQYF. CDR3 in DNA: TGTGCCAGCAGCTTGGCCACAGGCTACGAGCAGTACTTC.

This clone was seen more than once but under ten times. V gene TRBV11-2 combines with J gene TRBJ2-7, with D tentatively TRBD2 (5 bases). V lost 0 bases and J lost 0, with 12 bases in between. Germline CDR1 reads SGHAT; CDR2 reads FQNNGV. The CDR3 runs 16 residues. This CDR3 reads CASSLDPQRTSYEQYF. CDR3 sequence (DNA): TGTGCCAGCAGCTTAGATCCCCAGCGGACCTCCTACGAGCAGTACTTC. Filled out from reference TRBV11-2 and TRBJ2-7, the complete variable domain reads EAGVAQSPRYKIIEKRQSVAFWCNPISGHATLYWYQQILGQGPKLLIQFQNNGVVDDSQLPKDRFSAERLKGVDSTLKIQPAKLEDSAVYLCASSLDPQRTSYEQYFGPGTRLTVT.

V is TRBV19 and J is TRBJ2-3, with 11 bases that match TRBD2. CDR1 LNHDA and CDR2 SQIVND come from the germline V gene (reference sequence). The J segment lost 5 bases and the V segment lost 2 bases, leaving 15 bases of the junction unmatched. This CDR3 contains 19 residues. The CDR3 DNA is TGTGCCAGTAGTATATTTGGTAGGAGTAGCGGGGGGGCCGGAGATACGCAGTATTTT. It yields the protein CASSIFGRSSGGAGDTQYF.

This rearrangement joins TRBV6-1 to TRBJ1-5; D is undetermined. Trimming took off 3 bases at V and 7 bases at J, with 22 bases between the two ends. The germline V gene has CDR1 MNHNS and CDR2 SASEGT. This CDR3 contains 17 residues. The CDR3: CASSDDLSREVSQPQHF. The CDR3 DNA follows: TGTGCCAGCAGTGACGACCTTAGCCGCGAGGTTAGCCAGCCCCAGCATTTT.

J is TRBJ1-2 and V is TRBV9, with 8 bases lining up with TRBD1. The germline CDR1 and CDR2 sequences are SGDLS and YYNGEE. The J segment lost 10 bases and the V segment lost 4 bases, leaving 12 bases of the junction unmatched. The CDR3 consists of 14 residues. The CDR3 region is CASSSRTGRTDYTF. The CDR3, as DNA: TGTGCCAGCAGCTCTAGGACAGGGCGGACTGACTACACCTTC.

V usage is TRBV6-5 and J usage is TRBJ1-2, with D possibly matching TRBD1 (6 bases). V lost 0 bases, J lost 4 bases, and 15 bases lay in between. This CDR3 is built from 16 residues. CDR1 and CDR2 from the germline V gene are MNHEY and SVGAGI. CDR3 coding DNA: TGTGCCAGCAGTTACTCGGGGCAGGGGTCCCCCTATGGCTACACCTTC. Protein product: CASSYSGQGSPYGYTF.

The table lists this clone with a few counts. The chain combines TRBV3-1 (or the pseudogene TRBV3-2) with TRBJ1-2; no clear D gene. CDR3 length: 12 residues. Germline V CDR1 and CDR2: LGHDT, YNNKEL (reference sequence). Trimming cost V 1 base and J 8 bases, with 8 bases left between them. The CDR3 loop is CASSQGVEGYTF. The CDR3 nucleotides are TGTGCCAGCAGCCAAGGGGTGGAGGGCTACACCTTC.